The 8 T cell receptor beta chains in this list originate from one sample, sequenced in a study of blood T cell repertoires in COVID-19. Sequenced by immunoSEQ multiplex PCR; TCRdb stores in-frame clones only, minus some. The sample carries 200,000 to 250,000 clones, approximately 80% recorded once. The source material was PBMCs or T cells enriched from blood (not recorded which). These receptors originate from a woman aged 55-70 years who had recovered from COVID-19.

The V and J genes are TRBV29-1 and TRBJ2-3; 9 bases align to TRBD2. Germline trimming cut 7 bases from V and 1 base from J; bases unmatched to any gene: 9. The germline V gene has CDR1 SQVTM and CDR2 ANQGSEA. The CDR3 consists of 15 residues. The CDR3 spells CSALRGGVGTDTQYF. The CDR3 nucleotides read TGCAGCGCCCTGCGGGGGGGTGTGGGCACAGATACGCAGTATTTT.

V is TRBV19 and J is TRBJ1-3; maybe TRBD1 (6 bases). There are 15 residues in the CDR3. The germline CDR1 and CDR2 sequences are LNHDA and SQIVND (reference sequence). Trimming left V 6 bases short and J 4 bases short, with 16 bases between. The CDR3 sequence: CASRGFGDKGNTIYF. DNA for the CDR3: TGTGCCAGTAGGGGATTTGGGGACAAGGGAAACACCATATATTTT. The full variable domain, its missing parts supplied by reference TRBV19 and TRBJ1-3, is DGGITQSPKYLFRKEGQNVTLSCEQNLNHDAMYWYRQDPGQGLRLIYYSQIVNDFQKGDIAEGYSVSREKKESFPLTVTSAQKNPTAFYLCASRGFGDKGNTIYFGEGSWLTVV.

The chain joins TRBV12-3 or TRBV12-4 to TRBJ1-1; D unclear. Trimming removed 8 bases at V and 6 bases at J, with 16 bases between. The CDR3 length is 13 residues. The CDR3 protein is CASAPVGGAEAFF. In nucleotides, the CDR3 is TGTGCCAGCGCCCCCGTCGGAGGCGCTGAAGCTTTCTTT.

The chain recombines TRBV20-1 with TRBJ2-1, with TRBD2 identical over 9 bases. V lost 3 bases and J lost 6; bases outside the gene matches: 6. Germline-derived CDR1 and CDR2 are DFQATT and SNEGSKA (reference sequence). The CDR3 runs to 14 residues. The CDR3 region is CSASALAGANEQFF. The CDR3 DNA sequence: TGCAGTGCTAGTGCTTTAGCGGGAGCCAATGAGCAGTTCTTC.

The chain couples TRBV7-2 to TRBJ1-5, with D perhaps TRBD1 (6 bases). Germline lookup yields CDR1 SGHTA and CDR2 FQGNSA. This CDR3 region has 14 residues. V lost 2 bases and J 7 bases, leaving 12 bases between the germline ends. CDR3 nucleotides: TGTGCCAGCAGCTTAATGCAGGGGAAGCAGCCCCAGCATTTT. Translation: CASSLMQGKQPQHF. Using reference TRBV7-2 and TRBJ1-5 for the parts outside the CDR3, the full variable domain is GAGVSQSPSNKVTEKGKDVELRCDPISGHTALYWYRQSLGQGLEFLIYFQGNSAPDKSGLPSDRFSAERTGGSVSTLTIQRTQQEDSAVYLCASSLMQGKQPQHFGDGTRLSIL.

V is TRBV24-1 and J is TRBJ2-3, with 9 bases that match TRBD1. CDR1 and CDR2 from the germline V gene are KGHDR and SFDVKD. The CDR3 is 17 residues long. The ends lost 1 base at V and 6 bases at J; junction bases unmatched: 10. As DNA, the CDR3 is TGTGCCACCAGTGATTTTAAAGGGACAGGGTTTGTCGATACGCAGTATTTT. It encodes CATSDFKGTGFVDTQYF.

The chain joins TRBV12-3 or TRBV12-4 to TRBJ2-5; D is undetermined. V gave up 7 bases and J gave up 2 bases, with 11 bases separating them. CDR3 length equals 13 residues. The CDR3 DNA is TGTGCCAGCACCCTTGGCAGGCAAGAGACCCAGTACTTC. Translated: CASTLGRQETQYF.

The chain employs TRBV2 and TRBJ1-5; 7 bases are shared with TRBD1. This CDR3 has 14 residues. Trimming removed 6 bases from V and 4 bases from J; junction bases left unmatched: 6. From germline, CDR1 is SNHLY and CDR2 FYNNEI. In DNA form, the CDR3 reads TGTGCCAGCAGCCGGGACAGTGTAAATCAGCCCCAGCATTTT. Its translation is CASSRDSVNQPQHF.